The 30 T cell receptor beta chains given below trace back to one sample, sequenced in a study of blood T cell repertoires in COVID-19. Libraries were prepared by immunoSEQ multiplex PCR; TCRdb keeps only in-frame clonotypes and omits some of them. The sample includes tens of thousands of clones, 88% seen only once; the top ten take 13% to 15%. Sample: peripheral blood. These receptor sequences come from a human donor in a cohort sampled during active COVID-19.

This clone was counted only a few times. This chain joins TRBV10-3 and TRBJ1-2; possible D gene TRBD1, 6 bases. V lost 1 base and J lost 3, with 15 bases in between. The CDR3 length is 16 residues. From germline, CDR1 is ENHRY and CDR2 SYGVKD. This CDR3 is CAISEFAGAGDYGYTF. For the CDR3, the DNA is TGTGCCATCAGTGAGTTCGCGGGGGCAGGGGACTATGGCTACACCTTC.

V gene TRBV5-1 combines with J gene TRBJ2-2, with 9 bases that match TRBD2. The CDR3 has 15 amino acids. The V segment lost 5 bases and the J segment 3 bases; nucleotides outside the gene matches: 5. Germline V gene data show CDR1 as SGHRS and CDR2 as YFSETQ. The DNA for the CDR3 is TGCGCCAGCAGTCGGACTAGCGCGGACACCGGGGAGCTGTTTTTT. Amino acids: CASSRTSADTGELFF.

The chain carries TRBV11-2 and TRBJ2-7, with 14 bases that match TRBD2. Germline CDR1 is SGHAT and CDR2 is FQNNGV. The CDR3 totals 16 residues. V gave up 1 base and J gave up 6 bases; unmatched junction bases: 5. The CDR3 nucleotides read TGTGCCAGCAGCTTAGCGGGACTAGCGGGAGTTCCCGAGCAGTACTTC. This codes for CASSLAGLAGVPEQYF. Together with reference TRBV11-2 and TRBJ2-7, the CDR3 gives the full variable domain: EAGVAQSPRYKIIEKRQSVAFWCNPISGHATLYWYQQILGQGPKLLIQFQNNGVVDDSQLPKDRFSAERLKGVDSTLKIQPAKLEDSAVYLCASSLAGLAGVPEQYFGPGTRLTVT.

The chain uses TRBV18 and TRBJ2-5; D may be TRBD2 (5 bases). This CDR3 is built from 14 residues. V dropped 0 bases and J dropped 7 bases, with 12 bases sitting between them. Germline CDR1 is KGHSH and CDR2 is LQKENI. This CDR3 reads CASSPPGADGTQYF. CDR3 nucleotides: TGTGCCAGCTCACCACCGGGAGCGGATGGGACCCAGTACTTC. Full variable domain (missing parts from reference TRBV18 and TRBJ2-5): NAGVMQNPRHLVRRRGQEARLRCSPMKGHSHVYWYRQLPEEGLKFMVYLQKENIIDESGMPKERFSAEFPKEGPSILRIQQVVRGDSAAYFCASSPPGADGTQYFGPGTRLLVL.

Here the CDR3 DNA reads TGTGCCAGCTCACCACTGCCGGGACAGGGACACTATGGCTACACCTTC. Its protein is CASSPLPGQGHYGYTF. The chain combines TRBV18 with TRBJ1-2; 9 bases fit TRBD1. CDR1 is KGHSH, CDR2 LQKENI, per germline. The junction had 6 bases not matched to a gene; V was cut back by 1 base and J by 3 bases. This CDR3 comprises 16 residues.

This clone turned up a few times. The gene calls are TRBV7-6 and TRBJ2-2; possible D gene TRBD1, 5 bases. The CDR3 loop spans 13 amino acids. The V end was cut by 1 base, the J end by 10 bases, with 10 bases between. CDR1 is SGHVS, CDR2 FNYEAQ, per germline. CDR3 protein: CASSLVGAAELFF. The CDR3 DNA follows: TGTGCCAGCAGCTTAGTTGGGGCTGCGGAGCTGTTTTTT.

This chain uses TRBV5-4 with TRBJ2-2; TRBD2 aligns across 10 bases. The CDR3 contains 16 residues. CDR1 is SGHNT and CDR2 is YYREEE in the germline V gene (reference sequence). J lost 1 base, V lost 4 bases, and 4 bases had no gene match. The CDR3 DNA reads TGTGCCAGCAGCCCTACTAGCGGGGTGAACACCGGGGAGCTGTTTTTT. Translated, it gives CASSPTSGVNTGELFF.

The chain recombines TRBV5-4 with TRBJ2-7, with 9 positions matching TRBD2. Trimming at V came to 1 base and at J to 4 bases, leaving 9 bases not matched to a gene. There are 16 residues in the CDR3. Per germline, CDR1 SGHNT and CDR2 YYREEE (reference sequence). This chain's CDR3 is CASSLMAGGPSYEQYF. CDR3 sequence (DNA): TGTGCCAGCAGCTTGATGGCGGGGGGGCCGTCTTACGAGCAGTACTTC. Full variable domain (missing parts from reference TRBV5-4 and TRBJ2-7): ETGVTQSPTHLIKTRGQQVTLRCSSQSGHNTVSWYQQALGQGPQFIFQYYREEENGRGNFPPRFSGLQFPNYSSELNVNALELDDSALYLCASSLMAGGPSYEQYFGPGTRLTVT.

This clone turned up a few times. The rearrangement links TRBV7-2 to TRBJ2-7, with D unresolved. Trimming pared 5 bases from V and 2 bases from J, leaving 13 bases between. The CDR3 has 14 residues. The germline V gene encodes CDR1 SGHTA and CDR2 FQGNSA. The CDR3 sequence: CASSPPTPTYEQYF. For the CDR3, the DNA is TGTGCCAGCAGCCCCCCGACACCTACCTACGAGCAGTACTTC.

The rearrangement links TRBV9 to TRBJ2-5; 15 positions match TRBD2. The CDR3 consists of 17 residues. The ends lost 0 bases at V and 3 bases at J; junction bases unmatched: 3. CDR1 is SGDLS and CDR2 is YYNGEE in the germline V gene. CDR3 sequence: CASSVGTSGRGEETQYF. The CDR3 DNA sequence: TGTGCCAGCAGCGTAGGGACTAGCGGGAGGGGAGAAGAGACCCAGTACTTC.

The J gene is TRBJ1-3, the V gene TRBV29-1, with 8 nucleotides matching TRBD1. Trimming removed 4 bases from V and 3 bases from J; junction bases left unmatched: 8. Germline CDR1 is SQVTM and CDR2 is ANQGSEA. The CDR3 runs 15 residues. CDR3 coding DNA: TGCAGCGTTGTCGGGTTGGGGACAGGTGGAAACACCATATATTTT. Translation gives CSVVGLGTGGNTIYF.

The CDR3 is CATSDPLDRAFGQPQHF. In nucleotides, the CDR3 is TGTGCCACCAGTGACCCTCTAGACAGGGCTTTTGGTCAGCCCCAGCATTTT. The rearrangement uses TRBV24-1 and TRBJ1-5; 7 bases agree with TRBD1. This CDR3 has 17 amino acids. V shed 4 bases, J shed 6 bases, and the junction held 14 bases outside the gene matches. Germline V CDR1 and CDR2: KGHDR, SFDVKD.

The chain uses TRBV4-1 and TRBJ2-5; TRBD2 might be the D (6 bases). This CDR3 is 15 amino acids long. Between the trimmed V and J ends, which lost 4 bases and 3 bases, there was a span of 15 bases. Germline values: CDR1 MGHRA, CDR2 YSYEKL. This CDR3 reads CASSLVGGEKETQYF. CDR3 bases: TGCGCCAGCAGCCTCGTAGGAGGGGAGAAAGAGACCCAGTACTTC.

This clone was observed once. The chain joins TRBV7-9 to TRBJ1-4, with a possible D match to TRBD1 (5 bases). This CDR3 is 14 amino acids long. V gave up 3 bases and J gave up 8 bases, with 13 bases separating them. Germline values: CDR1 SEHNR, CDR2 FQNEAQ (reference sequence). In DNA form, the CDR3 reads TGTGCCAGCAGCTTGCCGGCGGGGGAGGAAAAACTGTTTTTT. Encoded protein: CASSLPAGEEKLFF.

The chain has TRBV12-3 or TRBV12-4 and TRBJ2-7; 12 bases align to TRBD2. With 6 bases clipped from V and 11 bases from J, the junction kept 8 bases outside the gene matches. The CDR3 has 13 residues. CDR3: CASRLAGGPGEYF. The CDR3 DNA sequence: TGTGCCAGCAGGCTAGCGGGGGGGCCGGGCGAGTACTTC.

The V call is TRBV7-2, the J call TRBJ1-3, with 9 nucleotides matching TRBD1. CDR1 and CDR2 (germline): SGHTA, FQGNSA. The CDR3 contains 16 residues. Trimming at V came to 2 bases and at J to 4 bases, leaving 6 bases not matched to a gene. The CDR3 protein is CASSLTGGVVGNTIYF. Here the CDR3 DNA reads TGTGCCAGCAGCTTAACAGGGGGCGTAGTCGGAAACACCATATATTTT.

This rearrangement joins TRBV24-1 to TRBJ2-1; weak D call: TRBD2 (7 bases). The CDR3 is 16 amino acids. Germline-derived CDR1 and CDR2 are KGHDR and SFDVKD. Trimming took 5 bases from V and 2 from J, leaving 15 bases between them. CDR3 residues: CATSGRGALAYNEQFF. Written as DNA, the CDR3 is TGTGCCACCAGTGGCCGGGGGGCGCTGGCCTACAATGAGCAGTTCTTC.

Written as DNA, the CDR3 is TGTGCCAGCAGCCCTAACGGGGGGGTAAACAATGAGCAGTTCTTC. Its translation is CASSPNGGVNNEQFF. The chain links TRBV7-6 to TRBJ2-1; 8 bases line up with TRBD2. The CDR3 runs 15 residues. The germline V gene encodes CDR1 SGHVS and CDR2 FNYEAQ. The V and J ends lost 5 bases and 5 bases, in that order; junction bases with no gene match: 8.

The chain recombines TRBV10-3 with TRBJ1-4; 9 nucleotides match TRBD1. CDR3 size: 14 residues. V shed 6 bases and J 7 bases; nucleotides not matched to a gene: 6. Germline CDR1 and CDR2: ENHRY and SYGVKD. The chain's CDR3 is CAIRGQGSGEKLFF. CDR3 sequence (DNA): TGTGCCATCAGGGGACAGGGCTCGGGTGAAAAACTGTTTTTT.

This clone appeared once. The chain joins TRBV6-5 to TRBJ1-2; D remains unclear. This CDR3 is 14 amino acids long. CDR1 MNHEY and CDR2 SVGAGI come from the germline V gene. Trimming stripped 5 bases from V and 7 bases from J, with 17 bases between. CDR3 region: CASSPPTPPAGYTF. The CDR3 region has the DNA TGTGCCAGCAGTCCCCCGACTCCCCCCGCTGGCTACACCTTC.

The chain has TRBV5-6 and TRBJ1-4, with 12 bases aligning to TRBD1. CDR1 and CDR2 from the germline V gene are SGHDT and YYEEEE. CDR3 length: 19 residues. V trimming: 4 bases; J trimming: 6 bases; junction bases outside the gene matches: 16. CDR3 loop: CASSHVGTGGEDEDEKLFF. DNA for the CDR3: TGTGCCAGCAGCCACGTCGGGACAGGGGGCGAGGATGAAGATGAAAAACTGTTTTTT.

DNA of the CDR3: TGTGCCAGCAGCGCTCAGGGGGGAGGAGGCACTGAAGCTTTCTTT. Its protein is CASSAQGGGGTEAFF. The chain has TRBV7-2 and TRBJ1-1, with 7 bases fitting TRBD1. Trimming at V came to 5 bases and at J to 4 bases, leaving 10 bases not matched to a gene. In germline, CDR1 is SGHTA, CDR2 FQGNSA. The CDR3 consists of 15 residues.

This clone is medium-sized. The rearrangement links TRBV7-9 to TRBJ2-2; D is possibly TRBD2 (6 bases). V was clipped by 7 bases and J by 4 bases, with 16 bases between them. Germline-derived CDR1 and CDR2 are SEHNR and FQNEAQ (reference sequence). This CDR3 region has 15 residues. The CDR3 nucleotides read TGTGCCAGCATCAGCCGGGACTCAAGCACCGGGGAGCTGTTTTTT. This sequence encodes CASISRDSSTGELFF.

V usage is TRBV27 and J usage is TRBJ2-1, with D tentatively TRBD1 (5 bases). CDR3 length: 12 residues. Trimming shortened V by 3 bases and J by 7 bases, and 7 bases separated the two germline ends. CDR1 and CDR2 (germline): MNHEY, SMNVEV (reference sequence). The CDR3 nucleotides are TGTGCCAGCAGTTTCCCAGGGAATGAGCAGTTCTTC. It specifies CASSFPGNEQFF.

The V and J genes are TRBV19 and TRBJ2-1; TRBD2 might be the D (6 bases). CDR3 length: 15 residues. The germline CDR1 and CDR2 sequences are LNHDA and SQIVND (reference sequence). Deletions cut 3 bases from V and 2 bases from J, with 11 bases between. The CDR3 nucleotides read TGTGCCAGTAGTATCCAGGGAGGAACCTACAATGAGCAGTTCTTC. Its protein product is CASSIQGGTYNEQFF.

This chain uses TRBV4-1 with TRBJ1-2, with TRBD1 matching 11 bases. CDR3 length equals 18 residues. Germline CDR1 reads MGHRA; CDR2 reads YSYEKL. The ends lost 0 bases at V and 4 bases at J; junction bases unmatched: 10. The CDR3 loop reads CASSQDPRDRGVSYGYTF. The CDR3 nucleotides read TGCGCCAGCAGCCAAGACCCCCGGGACAGGGGGGTTTCCTATGGCTACACCTTC.

This clone was found a few times. The sample has other DNA sequences that encode this CDR3 too. The chain links TRBV30 to TRBJ1-2; 8 bases agree with TRBD1. Germline-derived CDR1 and CDR2 are GTSNPN and SVGIG (reference sequence). The CDR3 totals 13 residues. With 5 bases clipped from V and 4 bases from J, the junction kept 6 bases outside the gene matches. The CDR3 loop reads CAWGRDRPYGYTF. In DNA, the CDR3 is TGTGCCTGGGGCCGGGACAGGCCCTATGGCTACACCTTC.

The chain joins TRBV18 to TRBJ2-3, with D possibly TRBD2 on 6 matching bases. Trimming removed 6 bases from V and 1 base from J, with 14 bases in between. Germline-derived CDR1 and CDR2 are KGHSH and LQKENI. This CDR3 region has 15 residues. This CDR3 is CASSRRTGGTDTQYF. CDR3 DNA: TGTGCCAGCTCTAGGAGGACGGGGGGCACAGATACGCAGTATTTT.

J is TRBJ1-4 and V is TRBV5-1, with TRBD1 identical over 10 bases. With V trimmed by 0 bases and J by 8 bases, 7 bases remained unmatched. The germline V gene has CDR1 SGHRS and CDR2 YFSETQ. The CDR3 spans 16 residues. The CDR3 DNA is TGCGCCAGCAGCTTGGAGGGACAGGGGATGGGGGAAAAACTGTTTTTT. This translates into CASSLEGQGMGEKLFF.

The gene calls are TRBV13 and TRBJ2-7, with D perhaps matching TRBD1 (5 bases). The CDR3 spans 15 residues. Germline CDR1 is PRHDT and CDR2 is FYEKMQ (reference sequence). Trimming pared 5 bases from V and 3 bases from J, leaving 17 bases between. DNA of the CDR3: TGTGCCAGCAGCCCAGGAAGGGGTGGGGTCTACGAGCAGTACTTC. Its protein is CASSPGRGGVYEQYF.